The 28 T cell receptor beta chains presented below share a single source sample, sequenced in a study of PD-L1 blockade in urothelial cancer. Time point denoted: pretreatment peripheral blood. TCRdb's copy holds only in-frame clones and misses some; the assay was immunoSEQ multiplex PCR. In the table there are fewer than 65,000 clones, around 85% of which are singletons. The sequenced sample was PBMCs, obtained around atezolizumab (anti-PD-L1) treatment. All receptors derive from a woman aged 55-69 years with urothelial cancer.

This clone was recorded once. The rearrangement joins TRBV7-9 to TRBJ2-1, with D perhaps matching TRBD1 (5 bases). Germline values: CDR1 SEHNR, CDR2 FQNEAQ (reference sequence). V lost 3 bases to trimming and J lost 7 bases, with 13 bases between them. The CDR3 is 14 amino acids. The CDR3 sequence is CASSLTAFENEQFF. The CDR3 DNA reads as TGTGCCAGCAGCTTGACAGCCTTTGAGAATGAGCAGTTCTTC.

CDR3 loop: CASSIPSGGTSSYNEQFF. The DNA of the CDR3 is TGTGCCAGTAGTATTCCTAGCGGGGGGACCAGCTCCTACAATGAGCAGTTCTTC. The rearrangement links TRBV19 to TRBJ2-1, with TRBD2 matching 11 bases. Germline CDR1 is LNHDA and CDR2 is SQIVND (reference sequence). Trimming at V came to 3 bases and at J to 0 bases, leaving 7 bases not matched to a gene. The CDR3 is 18 amino acids.

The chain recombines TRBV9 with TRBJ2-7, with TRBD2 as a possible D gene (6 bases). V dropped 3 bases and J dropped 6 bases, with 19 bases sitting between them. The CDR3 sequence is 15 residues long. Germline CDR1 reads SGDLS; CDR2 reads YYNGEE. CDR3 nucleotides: TGTGCCAGCAGCGAAAGTGGAGGGTACGGTAGCGAGCAGTACTTC. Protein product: CASSESGGYGSEQYF.

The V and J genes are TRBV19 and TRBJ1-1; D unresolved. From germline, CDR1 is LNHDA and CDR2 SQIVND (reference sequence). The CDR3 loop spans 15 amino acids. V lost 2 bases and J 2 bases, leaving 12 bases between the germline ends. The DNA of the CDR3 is TGTGCCAGTAGTATATCTGGGCCAGGAAACACTGAAGCTTTCTTT. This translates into CASSISGPGNTEAFF.

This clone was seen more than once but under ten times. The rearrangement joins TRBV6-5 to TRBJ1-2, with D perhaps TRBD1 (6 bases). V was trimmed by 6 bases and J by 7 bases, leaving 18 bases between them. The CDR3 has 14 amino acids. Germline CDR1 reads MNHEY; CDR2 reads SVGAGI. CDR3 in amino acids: CASRAIQGVRGYTF. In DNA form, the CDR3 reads TGTGCCAGCAGGGCGATACAGGGAGTCCGTGGCTACACCTTC.

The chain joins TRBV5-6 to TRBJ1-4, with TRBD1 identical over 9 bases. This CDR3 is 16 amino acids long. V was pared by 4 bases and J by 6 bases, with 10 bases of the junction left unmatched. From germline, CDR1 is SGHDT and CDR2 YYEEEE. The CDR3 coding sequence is TGTGCCAGCAGCCTACGTCCGGGACAGGGCGATGAAAAACTGTTTTTT. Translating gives CASSLRPGQGDEKLFF.

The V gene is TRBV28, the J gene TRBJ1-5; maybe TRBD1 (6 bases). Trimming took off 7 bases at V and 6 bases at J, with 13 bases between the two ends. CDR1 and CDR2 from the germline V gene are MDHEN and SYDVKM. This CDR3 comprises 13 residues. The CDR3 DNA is TGTGCCAGCATACCGGGGGGCTCTCAGCCCCAGCATTTT. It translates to CASIPGGSQPQHF.

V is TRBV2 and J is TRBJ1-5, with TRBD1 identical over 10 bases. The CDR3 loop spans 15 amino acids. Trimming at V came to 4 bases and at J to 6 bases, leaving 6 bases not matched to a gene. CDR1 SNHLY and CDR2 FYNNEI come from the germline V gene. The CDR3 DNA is TGTGCCAGCAGTGTCGACAGGGGGCGAGGTCAGCCCCAGCATTTT. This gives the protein CASSVDRGRGQPQHF. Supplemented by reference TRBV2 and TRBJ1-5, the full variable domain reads EPEVTQTPSHQVTQMGQEVILRCVPISNHLYFYWYRQILGQKVEFLVSFYNNEISEKSEIFDDQFSVERPDGSNFTLKIRSTKLEDSAMYFCASSVDRGRGQPQHFGDGTRLSIL.

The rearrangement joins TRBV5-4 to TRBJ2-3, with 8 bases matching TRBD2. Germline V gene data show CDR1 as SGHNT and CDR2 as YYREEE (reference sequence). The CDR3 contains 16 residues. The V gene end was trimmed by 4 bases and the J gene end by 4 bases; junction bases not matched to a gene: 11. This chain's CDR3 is CASSIQGRGAPDTQYF. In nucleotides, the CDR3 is TGTGCCAGCAGCATTCAGGGGCGGGGGGCCCCAGATACGCAGTATTTT. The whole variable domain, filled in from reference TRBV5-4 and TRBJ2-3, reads ETGVTQSPTHLIKTRGQQVTLRCSSQSGHNTVSWYQQALGQGPQFIFQYYREEENGRGNFPPRFSGLQFPNYSSELNVNALELDDSALYLCASSIQGRGAPDTQYFGPGTRLTVL.

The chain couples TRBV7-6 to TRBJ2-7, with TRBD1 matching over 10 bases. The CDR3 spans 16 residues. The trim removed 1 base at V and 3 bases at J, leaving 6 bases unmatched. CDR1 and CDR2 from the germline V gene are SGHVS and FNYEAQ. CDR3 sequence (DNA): TGTGCCAGCAGCTTAGGGCCGGGACAGGGGAACTACGAGCAGTACTTC. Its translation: CASSLGPGQGNYEQYF. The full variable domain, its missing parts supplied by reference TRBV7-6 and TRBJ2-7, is GAGVSQSPRYKVTKRGQDVALRCDPISGHVSLYWYRQALGQGPEFLTYFNYEAQQDKSGLPNDRFSAERPEGSISTLTIQRTEQRDSAMYRCASSLGPGQGNYEQYFGPGTRLTVT.

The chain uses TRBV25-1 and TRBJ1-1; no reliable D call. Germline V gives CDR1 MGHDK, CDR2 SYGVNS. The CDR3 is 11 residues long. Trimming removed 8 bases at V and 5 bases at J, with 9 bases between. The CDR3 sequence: CASGESTEAFF. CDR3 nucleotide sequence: TGTGCCAGCGGGGAATCAACTGAAGCTTTCTTT.

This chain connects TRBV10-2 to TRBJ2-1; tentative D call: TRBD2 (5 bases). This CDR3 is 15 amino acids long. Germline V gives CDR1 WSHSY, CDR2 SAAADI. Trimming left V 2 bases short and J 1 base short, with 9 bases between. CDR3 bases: TGCGCCAGCAGTGAGGGACTGCATTCCTACAATGAGCAGTTCTTC. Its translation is CASSEGLHSYNEQFF.

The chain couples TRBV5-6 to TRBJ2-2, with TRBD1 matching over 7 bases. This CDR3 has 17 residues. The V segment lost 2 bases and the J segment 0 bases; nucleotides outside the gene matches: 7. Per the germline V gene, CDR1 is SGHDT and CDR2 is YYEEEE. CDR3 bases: TGTGCCAGCAGCTTACTGAGCGACAGGGCGAACACCGGGGAGCTGTTTTTT. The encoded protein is CASSLLSDRANTGELFF. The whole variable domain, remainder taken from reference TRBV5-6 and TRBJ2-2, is DAGVTQSPTHLIKTRGQQVTLRCSPKSGHDTVSWYQQALGQGPQFIFQYYEEEERQRGNFPDRFSGHQFPNYSSELNVNALLLGDSALYLCASSLLSDRANTGELFFGEGSRLTVL.

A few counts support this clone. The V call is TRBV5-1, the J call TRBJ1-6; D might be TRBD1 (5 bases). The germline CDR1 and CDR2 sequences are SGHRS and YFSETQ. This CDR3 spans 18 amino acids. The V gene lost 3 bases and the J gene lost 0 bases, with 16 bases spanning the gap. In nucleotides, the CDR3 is TGCGCCAGCAGCTGGGGGGTGCAGGAGAGCTCCTATAATTCACCCCTCCACTTT. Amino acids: CASSWGVQESSYNSPLHF.

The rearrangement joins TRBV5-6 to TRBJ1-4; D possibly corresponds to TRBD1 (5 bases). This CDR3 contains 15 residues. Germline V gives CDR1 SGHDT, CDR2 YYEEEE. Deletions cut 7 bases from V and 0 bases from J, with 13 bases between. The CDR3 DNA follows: TGTGCCAGCCGCCGGGGGACGTCAACTAATGAAAAACTGTTTTTT. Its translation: CASRRGTSTNEKLFF.

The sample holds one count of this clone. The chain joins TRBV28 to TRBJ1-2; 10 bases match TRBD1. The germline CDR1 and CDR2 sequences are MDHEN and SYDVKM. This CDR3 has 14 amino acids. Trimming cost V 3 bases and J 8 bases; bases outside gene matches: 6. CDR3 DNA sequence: TGTGCCAGCAGTTTGTCCGGGACAGGGGAAGGCTACACCTTC. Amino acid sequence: CASSLSGTGEGYTF.

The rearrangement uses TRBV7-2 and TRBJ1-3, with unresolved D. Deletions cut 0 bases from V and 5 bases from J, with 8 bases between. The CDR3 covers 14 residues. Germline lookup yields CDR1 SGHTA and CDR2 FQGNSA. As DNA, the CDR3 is TGTGCCAGCAGCTTAGCGGGCAGACGAAACACCATATATTTT. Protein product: CASSLAGRRNTIYF. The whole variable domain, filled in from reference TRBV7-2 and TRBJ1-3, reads GAGVSQSPSNKVTEKGKDVELRCDPISGHTALYWYRQSLGQGLEFLIYFQGNSAPDKSGLPSDRFSAERTGGSVSTLTIQRTQQEDSAVYLCASSLAGRRNTIYFGEGSWLTVV.

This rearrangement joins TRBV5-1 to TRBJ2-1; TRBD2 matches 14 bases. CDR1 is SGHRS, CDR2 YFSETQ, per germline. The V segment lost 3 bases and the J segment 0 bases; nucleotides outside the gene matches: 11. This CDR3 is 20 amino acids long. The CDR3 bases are TGCGCCAGCAGCTCCCCGGGACTAGCGGGGGCCTCGAGCTCCTACAATGAGCAGTTCTTC. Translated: CASSSPGLAGASSSYNEQFF.

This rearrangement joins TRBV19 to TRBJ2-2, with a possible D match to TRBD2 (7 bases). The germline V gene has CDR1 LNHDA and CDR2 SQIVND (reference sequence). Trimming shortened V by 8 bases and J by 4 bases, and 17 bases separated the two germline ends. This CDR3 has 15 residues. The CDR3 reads CASDPARGATGELFF. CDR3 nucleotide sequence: TGTGCCAGTGATCCGGCTCGGGGGGCCACCGGGGAGCTGTTTTTT. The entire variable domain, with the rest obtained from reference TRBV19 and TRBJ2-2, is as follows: DGGITQSPKYLFRKEGQNVTLSCEQNLNHDAMYWYRQDPGQGLRLIYYSQIVNDFQKGDIAEGYSVSREKKESFPLTVTSAQKNPTAFYLCASDPARGATGELFFGEGSRLTVL.

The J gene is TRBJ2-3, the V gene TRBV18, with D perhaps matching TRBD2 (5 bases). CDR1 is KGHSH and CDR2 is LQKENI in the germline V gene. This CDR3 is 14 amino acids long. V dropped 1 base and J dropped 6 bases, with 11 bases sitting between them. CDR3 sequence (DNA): TGTGCCAGCTCACCACTAGGAGGCAGCGATACGCAGTATTTT. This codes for CASSPLGGSDTQYF.

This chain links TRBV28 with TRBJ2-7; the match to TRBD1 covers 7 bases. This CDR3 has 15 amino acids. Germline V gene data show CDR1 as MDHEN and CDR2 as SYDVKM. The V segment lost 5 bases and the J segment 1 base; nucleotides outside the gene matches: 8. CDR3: CASSGGGQESYEQYF. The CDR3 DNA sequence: TGTGCCAGCAGTGGAGGTGGACAGGAGTCCTACGAGCAGTACTTC. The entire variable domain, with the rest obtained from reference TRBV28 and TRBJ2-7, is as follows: DVKVTQSSRYLVKRTGEKVFLECVQDMDHENMFWYRQDPGLGLRLIYFSYDVKMKEKGDIPEGYSVSREKKERFSLILESASTNQTSMYLCASSGGGQESYEQYFGPGTRLTVT.

This CDR3 is CASSVGGYRSRNEQFF. The CDR3 DNA sequence: TGTGCCAGCAGCGTAGGTGGCTACCGGAGTAGGAATGAGCAGTTCTTC. V gene TRBV9 combines with J gene TRBJ2-1; D not certain. The germline V gene encodes CDR1 SGDLS and CDR2 YYNGEE. V lost 0 bases and J 7 bases, leaving 17 bases between the germline ends. This CDR3 contains 16 residues.

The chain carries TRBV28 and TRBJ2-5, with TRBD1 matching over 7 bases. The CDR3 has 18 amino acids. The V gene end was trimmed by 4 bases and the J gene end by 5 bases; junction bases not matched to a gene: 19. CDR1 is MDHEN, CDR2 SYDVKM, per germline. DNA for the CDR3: TGTGCCAGCAGTTCTATTACCCCATCGGGACAGCTAGGGGAGACCCAGTACTTC. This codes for CASSSITPSGQLGETQYF.

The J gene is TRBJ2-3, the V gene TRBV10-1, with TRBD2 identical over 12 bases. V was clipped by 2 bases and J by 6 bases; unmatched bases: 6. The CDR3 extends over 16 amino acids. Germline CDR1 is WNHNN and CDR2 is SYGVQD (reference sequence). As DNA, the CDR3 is TGCGCCAGCAGTGAGACCCGGACTAGCGGGGTTGATACGCAGTATTTT. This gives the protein CASSETRTSGVDTQYF.

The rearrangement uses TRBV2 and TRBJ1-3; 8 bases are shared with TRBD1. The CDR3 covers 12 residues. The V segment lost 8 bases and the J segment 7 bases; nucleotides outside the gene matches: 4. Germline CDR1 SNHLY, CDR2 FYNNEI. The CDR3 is CASSYRGNTIYF. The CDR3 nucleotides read TGTGCCAGCTCCTACAGGGGGAACACCATATATTTT.

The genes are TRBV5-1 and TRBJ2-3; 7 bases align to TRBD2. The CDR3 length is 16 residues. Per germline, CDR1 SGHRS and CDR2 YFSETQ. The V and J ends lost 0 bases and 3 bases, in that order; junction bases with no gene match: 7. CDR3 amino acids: CASSLVAGVETDTQYF. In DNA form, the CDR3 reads TGCGCCAGCAGCTTGGTGGCGGGGGTGGAAACAGATACGCAGTATTTT.

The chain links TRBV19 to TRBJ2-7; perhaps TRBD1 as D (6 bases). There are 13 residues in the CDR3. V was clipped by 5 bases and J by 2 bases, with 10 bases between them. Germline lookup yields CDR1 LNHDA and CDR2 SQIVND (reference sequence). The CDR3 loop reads CASSPGHPYEQYF. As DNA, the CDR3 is TGTGCCAGTAGTCCGGGACATCCCTACGAGCAGTACTTC. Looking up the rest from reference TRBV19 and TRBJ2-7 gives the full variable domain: DGGITQSPKYLFRKEGQNVTLSCEQNLNHDAMYWYRQDPGQGLRLIYYSQIVNDFQKGDIAEGYSVSREKKESFPLTVTSAQKNPTAFYLCASSPGHPYEQYFGPGTRLTVT.

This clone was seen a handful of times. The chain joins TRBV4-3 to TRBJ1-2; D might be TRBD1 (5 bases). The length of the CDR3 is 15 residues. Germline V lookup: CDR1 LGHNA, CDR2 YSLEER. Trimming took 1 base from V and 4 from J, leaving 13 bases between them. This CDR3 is CASSQAHGGFYGYTF. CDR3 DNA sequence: TGCGCCAGCAGCCAAGCCCACGGGGGTTTCTATGGCTACACCTTC.